The 8 T cell receptor beta chains below were found in one sample sequenced in a study of shared T cell receptors in the human thymus. Sequencing used immunoSEQ multiplex PCR; TCRdb keeps in-frame clones, though not all of them. The data show hundreds of thousands of clones, with about 89% seen just once and roughly 0.0094% held by the top ten. These sequences were also reported in another study, on human thymus T cells.

The sample comprised thymocytes. The receptors here all came from a boy in the first two years of life with a congenital heart defect.

This clone was found once. V gene TRBV1 combines with J gene TRBJ2-3; the table gives TRBD2 as D, unverified against the DNA. TRBV1 is a listed pseudogene. The CDR3 spans 19 residues. CDR3 DNA: TGCACCAGCAGCCAAGAGGCTTTGTTGCGGGGGGATTGCACAGATACGCAGTATTTT. Translation gives CTSSQEALLRGDCTDTQYF.

The chain couples TRBV7-2 to TRBJ2-7, with D perhaps matching TRBD1 (6 bases). Trimming removed 2 bases from V and 0 bases from J, with 11 bases in between. The CDR3 is 15 amino acids. In germline, CDR1 is SGHTA, CDR2 FQGNSA. The CDR3 is CASSLPQGGSYEQYF. DNA for the CDR3: TGTGCCAGCAGCTTACCTCAAGGGGGCTCCTACGAGCAGTACTTC. The complete variable domain, with remaining parts taken from reference TRBV7-2 and TRBJ2-7, reads GAGVSQSPSNKVTEKGKDVELRCDPISGHTALYWYRQSLGQGLEFLIYFQGNSAPDKSGLPSDRFSAERTGGSVSTLTIQRTQQEDSAVYLCASSLPQGGSYEQYFGPGTRLTVT.

The chain combines TRBV14 with TRBJ2-3; D is ambiguous. V lost 3 bases and J 6 bases, leaving 16 bases between the germline ends. There are 15 residues in the CDR3. Germline V gene lookup returns CDR1 SGHDN and CDR2 FVKESK. The CDR3 is CASSQRPLRSDTQYF. The CDR3 DNA reads as TGTGCCAGCAGCCAGCGTCCCCTGCGTAGTGATACGCAGTATTTT.

V and J are TRBV5-6 and TRBJ1-6; no firm D call. The CDR3 runs 15 residues. Germline assignment: CDR1 SGHDT and CDR2 YYEEEE. V lost 2 bases, J lost 9 bases, and 15 bases lay in between. CDR3 region: CASSFEGAGGSPLHF. CDR3 in DNA: TGTGCCAGCAGCTTTGAGGGCGCGGGTGGTTCACCCCTCCACTTT.

The V gene is TRBV4-3, the J gene TRBJ2-1, with 11 bases aligning to TRBD2. V was pared by 0 bases and J by 1 base, with 14 bases of the junction left unmatched. This CDR3 is built from 21 residues. CDR1 and CDR2 (germline): LGHNA, YSLEER. The CDR3 DNA is TGCGCCAGCAGCCAAGAGAAGCCCGAGGTAGCGGGGGGGGTGTCCTACAATGAGCAGTTCTTC. This translates into CASSQEKPEVAGGVSYNEQFF.

The chain uses TRBV13 and TRBJ1-2, with D uncertain. This CDR3 has 12 amino acids. V lost 5 bases to trimming and J lost 7 bases, with 11 bases between them. The germline V gene has CDR1 PRHDT and CDR2 FYEKMQ (reference sequence). Here the CDR3 DNA reads TGTGCCAGCAGCGCAAAGCGGGTTGGCTACACCTTC. Translated, it gives CASSAKRVGYTF.

The chain carries TRBV4-1 and TRBJ2-3; D is undetermined. V was shortened by 0 bases and J by 4 bases, with 8 bases between the two germline ends. The germline V gene encodes CDR1 MGHRA and CDR2 YSYEKL. CDR3 size: 14 residues. The CDR3 DNA reads TGCGCCAGCAGCCAAGAGGAGAACCCAGATACGCAGTATTTT. It codes for CASSQEENPDTQYF.

Of note for this clone: Other DNA sequences of this sample code for an identical CDR3. The chain links TRBV27 to TRBJ1-1; no definite D call. Germline V gene lookup returns CDR1 MNHEY and CDR2 SMNVEV (reference sequence). V was shortened by 3 bases and J by 1 base, with 6 bases between the two germline ends. The CDR3 sequence is 13 residues long. Here the CDR3 DNA reads TGTGCCAGCAGTTTGGGCAGGAACACTGAAGCTTTCTTT. Translating it yields CASSLGRNTEAFF.